The 21 T cell receptor beta chains reported below all come from one sample, sequenced in a study of T cell changes during pregnancy in multiple sclerosis (dated by TCRdb to about 2019). Library preparation was by the immunoSEQ multiplex PCR assay. As stored in TCRdb, this immuneACCESS dataset retains in-frame rearrangements with V and J assigned. A fraction of the clones does not appear; measured against another copy, unresolved V genes explain less than half of the discrepancy, and the remainder lacks a known reason. This sample has about 36,000 clones in its table, and under 95% of those were observed once. The ten largest clones take up roughly 0.45% of the sample. The sequencing here drew on CD4+ T cells from peripheral blood mononuclear cells, taken after pregnancy. These receptors originate from a female donor with multiple sclerosis, enrolled in a pregnancy study.

As DNA, the CDR3 is TGTGCCATCCAGGACAGACCGAACACTGAAGCTTTCTTT. As protein: CAIQDRPNTEAFF. V usage is TRBV2 and J usage is TRBJ1-1, with D maybe TRBD1 (6 bases). The V gene's germline CDR1 is SNHLY and CDR2 FYNNEI. Trimming cost V 10 bases and J 1 base, with 13 bases left between them. This CDR3 has 13 residues.

V is TRBV7-3 and J is TRBJ2-6; 7 nucleotides line up with TRBD1. This CDR3 is built from 15 residues. Trimming took 2 bases from V and 2 from J; bases not matched to a gene: 0. CDR1 and CDR2 (germline): SGHTA, FQGTGA. The CDR3 protein is CASSLQGAGANVLTF. The CDR3 DNA reads TGTGCCAGCAGCTTACAGGGGGCTGGGGCCAACGTCCTGACTTTC.

This sequence joins TRBV7-6 and TRBJ2-5; D is possibly TRBD1 (5 bases). CDR3 size: 14 residues. The ends were cut back, 8 bases at V and 3 bases at J, with 16 bases in the middle. The germline V gene has CDR1 SGHVS and CDR2 FNYEAQ. The CDR3 nucleotides read TGTGCCAGCCAAGGAAGGTCCAGGGAAGAGACCCAGTACTTC. Encoded protein: CASQGRSREETQYF.

The V call is TRBV19, the J call TRBJ2-7, with a possible D match to TRBD1 (5 bases). V was clipped by 3 bases and J by 4 bases, with 10 bases between them. The CDR3 runs to 13 residues. Germline CDR1 reads LNHDA; CDR2 reads SQIVND (reference sequence). The CDR3, as DNA: TGTGCCAGTAGTATTGGACAAGCGTACGAGCAGTACTTC. Residues: CASSIGQAYEQYF. Combining the CDR3 with reference TRBV19 and TRBJ2-7 gives the whole variable domain DGGITQSPKYLFRKEGQNVTLSCEQNLNHDAMYWYRQDPGQGLRLIYYSQIVNDFQKGDIAEGYSVSREKKESFPLTVTSAQKNPTAFYLCASSIGQAYEQYFGPGTRLTVT.

The V and J genes are TRBV27 and TRBJ2-5; 14 nucleotides match TRBD2. From germline, CDR1 is MNHEY and CDR2 SMNVEV (reference sequence). CDR3 length: 19 amino acids. The trim removed 2 bases at V and 0 bases at J, leaving 8 bases unmatched. The CDR3 spells CASSLRQTSGRVYQETQYF. The CDR3 DNA sequence: TGTGCCAGCAGTTTACGACAGACTAGCGGGAGGGTGTACCAAGAGACCCAGTACTTC.

This chain joins TRBV23-1 and TRBJ2-2; maybe TRBD2 (5 bases). TRBV23-1 is an ORF for which the function is uncertain. Trimming pared 10 bases from V and 1 base from J, leaving 25 bases between. CDR3 size: 18 residues. The CDR3 DNA reads as TGCGCCATCCTCGCCCAGGAACCCTCTCGGGAGAACACCGGGGAGCTGTTTTTT. The encoded protein is CAILAQEPSRENTGELFF.

The chain combines TRBV19 with TRBJ1-1; maybe TRBD1 (6 bases). Germline V lookup: CDR1 LNHDA, CDR2 SQIVND (reference sequence). V was pared by 3 bases and J by 5 bases, with 16 bases between. The CDR3 spans 15 residues. CDR3 DNA sequence: TGTGCCAGTAGTATCAAAGGCAGGGGAGTTACTGAAGCTTTCTTT. This codes for CASSIKGRGVTEAFF.

J is TRBJ2-1 and V is TRBV10-3, with 9 bases identical to TRBD1. This CDR3 region has 18 residues. Germline V CDR1 and CDR2: ENHRY, SYGVKD. J gave up 3 bases and V 3 bases, and 12 bases lay outside the gene matches. The CDR3 protein is CAISDNLRGQGFYNEQFF. The CDR3 DNA is TGTGCCATCAGTGACAATCTCAGGGGACAGGGATTCTACAATGAGCAGTTCTTC.

This sequence joins TRBV5-4 and TRBJ2-3; 9 nucleotides match TRBD2. This CDR3 region has 15 residues. V dropped 2 bases and J dropped 5; count of bases not matched to a gene: 6. Per the germline V gene, CDR1 is SGHNT and CDR2 is YYREEE (reference sequence). The CDR3 here is CASSFPGLAGDTQYF. The CDR3 DNA sequence: TGTGCCAGCAGCTTTCCGGGACTAGCAGGAGATACGCAGTATTTT.

The chain combines TRBV7-3 with TRBJ2-1; 15 bases align to TRBD2. CDR3 length equals 16 residues. J gave up 8 bases and V 5 bases, and 7 bases lay outside the gene matches. Germline CDR1 is SGHTA and CDR2 is FQGTGA. The CDR3 nucleotides read TGTGCCAGCAGCGCTAGGGGACTAGCGGGGGGCTATGAGCAGTTCTTC. It encodes CASSARGLAGGYEQFF. The full variable domain, in which reference TRBV7-3 and TRBJ2-1 provide the parts outside the CDR3, is GAGVSQTPSNKVTEKGKYVELRCDPISGHTALYWYRQSLGQGPEFLIYFQGTGAADDSGLPNDRFFAVRPEGSVSTLKIQRTERGDSAVYLCASSARGLAGGYEQFFGPGTRLTVL.

Here the CDR3 reads CASSPLTSGVSNEQFF. The CDR3 coding sequence is TGTGCCAGCAGCCCACTGACTAGCGGGGTATCGAATGAGCAGTTCTTC. The rearrangement uses TRBV7-9 and TRBJ2-1; 11 bases are a match to TRBD2. CDR3 size: 16 residues. Germline loops: CDR1 SEHNR, CDR2 FQNEAQ (reference sequence). J was trimmed by 7 bases and V by 5 bases; bases with no gene match: 10. Full variable domain (rest looked up from reference TRBV7-9 and TRBJ2-1): DTGVSQNPRHKITKRGQNVTFRCDPISEHNRLYWYRQTLGQGPEFLTYFQNEAQLEKSRLLSDRFSAERPKGSFSTLEIQRTEQGDSAMYLCASSPLTSGVSNEQFFGPGTRLTVL.

V gene TRBV6-5 combines with J gene TRBJ1-5; 11 nucleotides match TRBD1. With V trimmed by 6 bases and J by 4 bases, 2 bases remained unmatched. Per germline, CDR1 MNHEY and CDR2 SVGAGI. The length of the CDR3 is 14 residues. The CDR3 DNA is TGTGCCAGCAGGGGGACAGGGGGTAATCAGCCCCAGCATTTT. Amino acid sequence: CASRGTGGNQPQHF.

The V gene is TRBV30, the J gene TRBJ1-1; the D is unclear. The V end lost 1 base, the J end lost 0 bases, and 9 bases lay between the germline ends. Germline V CDR1 and CDR2: GTSNPN, SVGIG (reference sequence). The CDR3 consists of 14 residues. The CDR3 protein is CAWSDERVNTEAFF. The CDR3 coding sequence is TGTGCCTGGAGTGACGAACGCGTGAACACTGAAGCTTTCTTT.

The J gene is TRBJ1-1, the V gene TRBV29-1, with 8 bases that match TRBD1. V lost 7 bases, J lost 3 bases, and 7 bases stayed unmatched. There are 13 residues in the CDR3. In germline, CDR1 is SQVTM, CDR2 ANQGSEA. The CDR3 spells CSAHRGSYTEAFF. As DNA, the CDR3 is TGCAGCGCCCACAGGGGGAGTTACACTGAAGCTTTCTTT.

The CDR3 DNA follows: TGTGCCAGCAGTGGGACAGGGTCAAACTATGGCTACACCTTC. Its translation: CASSGTGSNYGYTF. The chain carries TRBV2 and TRBJ1-2; 8 nucleotides align to TRBD1. Germline CDR1 and CDR2: SNHLY and FYNNEI. The V gene end was trimmed by 4 bases and the J gene end by 2 bases; junction bases not matched to a gene: 3. The CDR3 is 14 amino acids. Drawing the rest from reference TRBV2 and TRBJ1-2, the complete variable domain is EPEVTQTPSHQVTQMGQEVILRCVPISNHLYFYWYRQILGQKVEFLVSFYNNEISEKSEIFDDQFSVERPDGSNFTLKIRSTKLEDSAMYFCASSGTGSNYGYTFGSGTRLTVV.

The chain links TRBV19 to TRBJ1-6, with TRBD1 matching 12 bases. The V segment lost 9 bases and the J segment 6 bases; nucleotides outside the gene matches: 3. This CDR3 contains 14 residues. The V gene's germline CDR1 is LNHDA and CDR2 SQIVND (reference sequence). Here the CDR3 reads CASGTGGPNSPLHF. CDR3 bases: TGTGCCAGCGGGACAGGGGGCCCTAATTCACCCCTCCACTTT.

The chain's CDR3 is CAIRAQGVSGNTIYF. CDR3 in DNA: TGTGCCATCAGGGCTCAGGGGGTCTCTGGAAACACCATATATTTT. The chain uses TRBV10-3 and TRBJ1-3; TRBD1 matches 7 bases. From germline, CDR1 is ENHRY and CDR2 SYGVKD. The CDR3 runs 15 residues. The junction had 5 bases not matched to a gene; V was cut back by 6 bases and J by 0 bases.

The chain uses TRBV6-5 and TRBJ2-3; TRBD2 matches at 9 bases. Germline CDR1 and CDR2: MNHEY and SVGAGI. V dropped 2 bases and J dropped 4; count of bases not matched to a gene: 7. The CDR3 covers 16 residues. As DNA, the CDR3 is TGTGCCAGCAGTTACGGGGCGGGAGGGCCGCCAGATACGCAGTATTTT. Protein sequence: CASSYGAGGPPDTQYF.

The rearrangement uses TRBV28 and TRBJ1-5, with D possibly matching TRBD1 (5 bases). Trimming left V 8 bases short and J 6 bases short, with 17 bases between. The germline V gene encodes CDR1 MDHEN and CDR2 SYDVKM. The CDR3 consists of 14 residues. CDR3: CASGGERRPQPQHF. CDR3 nucleotides: TGTGCCAGCGGGGGGGAAAGAAGGCCTCAGCCCCAGCATTTT.

The rearrangement links TRBV2 to TRBJ2-3; TRBD1 matches at 8 bases. The CDR3 has 14 amino acids. Trimming removed 8 bases from V and 4 bases from J; junction bases left unmatched: 8. CDR1 and CDR2 from the germline V gene are SNHLY and FYNNEI. CDR3 loop: CASRRDRTSDTQYF. The CDR3 nucleotides are TGTGCCAGCCGCCGGGACAGGACCTCAGATACGCAGTATTTT.

The J gene is TRBJ2-1, the V gene TRBV7-3; 7 nucleotides match TRBD1. V was clipped by 5 bases and J by 0 bases; unmatched bases: 7. Germline lookup yields CDR1 SGHTA and CDR2 FQGTGA. This CDR3 spans 16 amino acids. The CDR3 DNA sequence: TGTGCCAGCAGCCAAGGGACAGTTCCCTCCTACAATGAGCAGTTCTTC. Amino acid sequence: CASSQGTVPSYNEQFF. Drawing the rest from reference TRBV7-3 and TRBJ2-1, the complete variable domain is GAGVSQTPSNKVTEKGKYVELRCDPISGHTALYWYRQSLGQGPEFLIYFQGTGAADDSGLPNDRFFAVRPEGSVSTLKIQRTERGDSAVYLCASSQGTVPSYNEQFFGPGTRLTVL.